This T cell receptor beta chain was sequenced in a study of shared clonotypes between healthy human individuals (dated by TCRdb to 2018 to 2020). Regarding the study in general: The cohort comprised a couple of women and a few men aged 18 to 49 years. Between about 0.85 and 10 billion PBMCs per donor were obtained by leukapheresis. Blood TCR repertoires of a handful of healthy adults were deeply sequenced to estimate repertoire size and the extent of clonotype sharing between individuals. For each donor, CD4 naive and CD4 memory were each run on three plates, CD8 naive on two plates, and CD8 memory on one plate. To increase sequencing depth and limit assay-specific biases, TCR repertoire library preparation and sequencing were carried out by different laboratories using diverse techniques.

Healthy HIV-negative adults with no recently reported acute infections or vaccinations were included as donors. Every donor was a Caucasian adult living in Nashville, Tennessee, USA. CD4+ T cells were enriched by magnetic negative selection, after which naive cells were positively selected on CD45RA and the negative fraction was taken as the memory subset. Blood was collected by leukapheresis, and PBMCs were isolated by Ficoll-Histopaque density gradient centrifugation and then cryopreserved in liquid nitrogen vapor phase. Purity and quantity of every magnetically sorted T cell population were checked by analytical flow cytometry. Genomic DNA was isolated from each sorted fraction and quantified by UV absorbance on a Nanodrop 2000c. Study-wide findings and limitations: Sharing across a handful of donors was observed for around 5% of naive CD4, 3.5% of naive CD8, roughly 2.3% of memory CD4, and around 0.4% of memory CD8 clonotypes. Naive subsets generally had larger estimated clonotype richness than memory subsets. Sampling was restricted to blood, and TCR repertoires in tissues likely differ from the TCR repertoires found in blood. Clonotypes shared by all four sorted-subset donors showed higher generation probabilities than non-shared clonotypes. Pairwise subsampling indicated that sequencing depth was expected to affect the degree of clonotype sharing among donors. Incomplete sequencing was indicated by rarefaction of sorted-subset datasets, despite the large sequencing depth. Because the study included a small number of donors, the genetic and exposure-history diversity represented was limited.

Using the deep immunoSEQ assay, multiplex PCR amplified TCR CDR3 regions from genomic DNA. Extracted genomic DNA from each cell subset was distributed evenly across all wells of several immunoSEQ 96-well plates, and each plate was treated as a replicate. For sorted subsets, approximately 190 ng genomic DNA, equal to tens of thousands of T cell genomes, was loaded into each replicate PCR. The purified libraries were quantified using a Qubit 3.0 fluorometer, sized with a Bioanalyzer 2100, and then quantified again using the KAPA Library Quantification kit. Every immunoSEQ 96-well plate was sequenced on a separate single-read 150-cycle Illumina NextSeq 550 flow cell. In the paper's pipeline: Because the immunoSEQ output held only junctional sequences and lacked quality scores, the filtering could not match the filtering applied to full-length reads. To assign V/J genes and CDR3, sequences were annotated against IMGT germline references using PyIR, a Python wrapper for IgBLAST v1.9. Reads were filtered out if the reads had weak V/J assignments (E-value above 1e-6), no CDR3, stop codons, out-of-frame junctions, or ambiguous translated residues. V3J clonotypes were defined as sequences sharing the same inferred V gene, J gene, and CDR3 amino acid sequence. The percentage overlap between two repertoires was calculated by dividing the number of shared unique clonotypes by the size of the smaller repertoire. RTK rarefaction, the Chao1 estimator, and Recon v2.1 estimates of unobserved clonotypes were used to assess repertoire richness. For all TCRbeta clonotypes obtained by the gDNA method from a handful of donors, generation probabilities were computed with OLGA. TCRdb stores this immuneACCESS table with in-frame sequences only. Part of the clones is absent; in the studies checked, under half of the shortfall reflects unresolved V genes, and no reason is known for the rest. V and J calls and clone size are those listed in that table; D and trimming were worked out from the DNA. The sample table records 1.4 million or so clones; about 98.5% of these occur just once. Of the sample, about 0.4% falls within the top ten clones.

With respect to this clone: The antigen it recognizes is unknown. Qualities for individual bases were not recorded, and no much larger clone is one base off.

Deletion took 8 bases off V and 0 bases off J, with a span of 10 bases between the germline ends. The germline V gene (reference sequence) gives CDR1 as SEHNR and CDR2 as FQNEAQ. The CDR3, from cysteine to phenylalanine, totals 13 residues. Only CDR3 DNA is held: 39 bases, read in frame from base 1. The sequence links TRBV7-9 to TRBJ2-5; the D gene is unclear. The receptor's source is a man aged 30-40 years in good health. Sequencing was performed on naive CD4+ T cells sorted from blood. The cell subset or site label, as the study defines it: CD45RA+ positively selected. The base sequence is TGTGCCAGCTCCCGTTCGTACCAAGAGACCCAGTACTTC. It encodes CASSRSYQETQYF.